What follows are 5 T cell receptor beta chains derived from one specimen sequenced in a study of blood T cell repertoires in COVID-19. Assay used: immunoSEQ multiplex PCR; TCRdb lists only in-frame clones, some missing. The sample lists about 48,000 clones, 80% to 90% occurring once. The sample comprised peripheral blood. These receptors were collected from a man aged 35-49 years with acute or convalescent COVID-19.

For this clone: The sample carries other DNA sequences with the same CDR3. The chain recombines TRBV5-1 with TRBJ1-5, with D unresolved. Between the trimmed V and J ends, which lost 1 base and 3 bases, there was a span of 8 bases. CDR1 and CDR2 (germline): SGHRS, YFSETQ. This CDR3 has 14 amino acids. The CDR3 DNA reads TGCGCCAGCAGCTTGTTTGGCTCCAATCAGCCCCAGCATTTT. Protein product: CASSLFGSNQPQHF. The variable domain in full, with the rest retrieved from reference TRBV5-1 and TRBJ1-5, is KAGVTQTPRYLIKTRGQQVTLSCSPISGHRSVSWYQQTPGQGLQFLFEYFSETQRNKGNFPGRFSGRQFSNSRSEMNVSTLELGDSALYLCASSLFGSNQPQHFGDGTRLSIL.

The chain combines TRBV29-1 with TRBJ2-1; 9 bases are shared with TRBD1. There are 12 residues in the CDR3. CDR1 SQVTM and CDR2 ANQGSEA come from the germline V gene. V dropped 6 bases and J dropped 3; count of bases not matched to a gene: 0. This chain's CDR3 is CSVTGGYNEQFF. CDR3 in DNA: TGCAGCGTGACAGGGGGCTACAATGAGCAGTTCTTC.

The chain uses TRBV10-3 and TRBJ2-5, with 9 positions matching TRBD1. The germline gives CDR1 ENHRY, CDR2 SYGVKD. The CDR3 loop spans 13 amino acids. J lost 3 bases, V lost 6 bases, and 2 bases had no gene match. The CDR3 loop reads CAIRGTGKETQYF. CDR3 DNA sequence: TGTGCCATCAGGGGGACAGGGAAAGAGACCCAGTACTTC.

In DNA form, the CDR3 reads TGTGCCAGCAGCTCACTAAAATCGGACAGGGACGAGCAGTACTTC. It yields the protein CASSSLKSDRDEQYF. This chain joins TRBV7-9 and TRBJ2-7, with TRBD1 matching over 8 bases. Germline V gene lookup returns CDR1 SEHNR and CDR2 FQNEAQ (reference sequence). This CDR3 comprises 15 residues. J was trimmed by 5 bases and V by 4 bases; bases with no gene match: 10.

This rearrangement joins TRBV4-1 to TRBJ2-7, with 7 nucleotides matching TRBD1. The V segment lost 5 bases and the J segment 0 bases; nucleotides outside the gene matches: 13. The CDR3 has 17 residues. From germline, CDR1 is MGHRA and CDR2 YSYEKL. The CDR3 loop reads CASSFKTSGQASYEQYF. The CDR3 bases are TGCGCCAGCAGCTTTAAAACCTCCGGACAGGCCTCCTACGAGCAGTACTTC.